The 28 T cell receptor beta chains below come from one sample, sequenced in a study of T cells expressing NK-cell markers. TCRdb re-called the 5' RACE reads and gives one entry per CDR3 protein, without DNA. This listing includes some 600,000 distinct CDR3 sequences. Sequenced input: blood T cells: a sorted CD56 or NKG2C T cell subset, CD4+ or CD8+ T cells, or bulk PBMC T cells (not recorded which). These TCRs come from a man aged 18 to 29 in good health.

The chain's CDR3 is CASSLAVSGELFF. The chain links TRBV5-1 to TRBJ2-2. Germline V CDR1 and CDR2: SGHRS, YFSETQ. This CDR3 has 13 residues.

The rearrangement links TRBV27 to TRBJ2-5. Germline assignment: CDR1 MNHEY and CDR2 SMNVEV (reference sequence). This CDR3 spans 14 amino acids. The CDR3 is CASSFSLSRETQYF.

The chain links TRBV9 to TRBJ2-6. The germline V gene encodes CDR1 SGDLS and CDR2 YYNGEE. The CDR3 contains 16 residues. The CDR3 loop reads CASSVGRVEGANVLTF.

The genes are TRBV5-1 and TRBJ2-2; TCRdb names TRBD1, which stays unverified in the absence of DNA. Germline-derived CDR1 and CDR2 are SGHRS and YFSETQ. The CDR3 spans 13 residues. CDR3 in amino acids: CASYSPARGELFF.

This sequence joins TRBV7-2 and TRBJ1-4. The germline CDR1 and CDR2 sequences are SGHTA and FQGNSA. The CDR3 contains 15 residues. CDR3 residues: CASSDKGATNEKLFF. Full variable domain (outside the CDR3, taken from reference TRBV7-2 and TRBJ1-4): GAGVSQSPSNKVTEKGKDVELRCDPISGHTALYWYRQSLGQGLEFLIYFQGNSAPDKSGLPSDRFSAERTGGSVSTLTIQRTQQEDSAVYLCASSDKGATNEKLFFGSGTQLSVL.

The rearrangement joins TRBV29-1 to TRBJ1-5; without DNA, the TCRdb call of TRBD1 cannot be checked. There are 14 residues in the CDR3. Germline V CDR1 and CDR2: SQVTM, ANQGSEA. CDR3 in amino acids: CSVIEGQINQPQHF.

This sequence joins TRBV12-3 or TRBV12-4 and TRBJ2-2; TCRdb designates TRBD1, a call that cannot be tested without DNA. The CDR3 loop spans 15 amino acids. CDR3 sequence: CASSTSGSYTGELFF.

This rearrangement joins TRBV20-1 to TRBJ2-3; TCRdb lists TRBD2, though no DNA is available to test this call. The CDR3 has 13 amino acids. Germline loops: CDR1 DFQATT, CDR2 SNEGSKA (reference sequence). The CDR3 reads CSASPSGKNTQYF.

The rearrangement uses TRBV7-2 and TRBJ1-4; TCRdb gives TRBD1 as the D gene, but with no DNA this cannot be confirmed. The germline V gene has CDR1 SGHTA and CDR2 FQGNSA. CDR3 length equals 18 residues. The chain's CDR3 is CASSLALGTGWGTEKLFF.

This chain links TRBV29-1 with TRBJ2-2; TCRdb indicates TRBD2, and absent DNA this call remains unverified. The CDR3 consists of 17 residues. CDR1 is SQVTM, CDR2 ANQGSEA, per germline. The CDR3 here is CSVPTYGLAGATGELFF.

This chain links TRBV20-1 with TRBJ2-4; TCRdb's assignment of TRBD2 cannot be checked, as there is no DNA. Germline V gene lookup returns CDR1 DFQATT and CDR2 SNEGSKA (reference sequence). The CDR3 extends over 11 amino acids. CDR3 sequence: CSARAGNIQYF.

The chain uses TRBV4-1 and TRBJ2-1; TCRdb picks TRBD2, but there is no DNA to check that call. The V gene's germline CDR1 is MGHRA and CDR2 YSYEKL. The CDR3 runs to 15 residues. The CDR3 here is CASSSGREDDNEQFF.

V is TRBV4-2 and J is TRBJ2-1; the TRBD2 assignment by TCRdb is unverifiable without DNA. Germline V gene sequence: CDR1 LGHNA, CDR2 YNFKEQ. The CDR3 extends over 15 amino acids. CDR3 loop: CASTPPSGRGHEQFF.

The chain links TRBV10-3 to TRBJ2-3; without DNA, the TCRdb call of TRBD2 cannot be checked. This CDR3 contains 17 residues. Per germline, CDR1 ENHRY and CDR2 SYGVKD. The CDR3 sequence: CAISEDPAGSSTDTQYF.

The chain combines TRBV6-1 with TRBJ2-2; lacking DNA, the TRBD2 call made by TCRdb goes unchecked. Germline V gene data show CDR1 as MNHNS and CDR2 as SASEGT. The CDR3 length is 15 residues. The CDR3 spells CASSEGTSGTGELFF.

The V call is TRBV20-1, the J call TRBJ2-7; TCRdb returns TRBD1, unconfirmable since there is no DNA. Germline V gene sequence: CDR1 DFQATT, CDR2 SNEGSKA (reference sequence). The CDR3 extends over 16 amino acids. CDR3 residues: CSARGEQTPPPYEQYF.

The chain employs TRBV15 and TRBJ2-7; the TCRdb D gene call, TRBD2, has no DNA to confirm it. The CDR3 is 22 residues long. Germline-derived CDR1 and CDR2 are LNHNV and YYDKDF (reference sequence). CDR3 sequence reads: CATSRAKNPPRTSGTPRYEQYF.

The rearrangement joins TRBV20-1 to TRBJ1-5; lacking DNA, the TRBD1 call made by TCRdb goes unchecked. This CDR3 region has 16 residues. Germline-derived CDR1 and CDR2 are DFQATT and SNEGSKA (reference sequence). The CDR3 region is CSASPGTGGIYQPQHF.

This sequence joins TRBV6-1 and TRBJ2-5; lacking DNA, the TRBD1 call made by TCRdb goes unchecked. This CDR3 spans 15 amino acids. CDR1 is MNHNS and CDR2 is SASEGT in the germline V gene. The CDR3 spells CASSEDQGLGETQYF.

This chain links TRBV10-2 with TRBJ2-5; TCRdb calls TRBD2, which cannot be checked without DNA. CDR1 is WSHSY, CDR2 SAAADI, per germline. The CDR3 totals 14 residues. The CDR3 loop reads CASLGAGDLETQYF.

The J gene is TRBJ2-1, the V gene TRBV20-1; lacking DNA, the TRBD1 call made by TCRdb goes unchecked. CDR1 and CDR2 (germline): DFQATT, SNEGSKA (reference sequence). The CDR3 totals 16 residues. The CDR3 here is CSAEPRGGNYHNEQFF.

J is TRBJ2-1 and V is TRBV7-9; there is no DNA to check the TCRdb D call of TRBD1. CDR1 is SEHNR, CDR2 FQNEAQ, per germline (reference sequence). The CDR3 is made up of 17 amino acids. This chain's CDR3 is CASSIGTGTPKRDEQFF. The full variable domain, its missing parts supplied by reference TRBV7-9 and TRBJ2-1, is DTGVSQNPRHKITKRGQNVTFRCDPISEHNRLYWYRQTLGQGPEFLTYFQNEAQLEKSRLLSDRFSAERPKGSFSTLEIQRTEQGDSAMYLCASSIGTGTPKRDEQFFGPGTRLTVL.

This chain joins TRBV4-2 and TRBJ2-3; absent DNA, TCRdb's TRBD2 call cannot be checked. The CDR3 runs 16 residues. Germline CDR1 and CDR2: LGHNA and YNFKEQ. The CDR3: CASSQESDYIPDTQYF.

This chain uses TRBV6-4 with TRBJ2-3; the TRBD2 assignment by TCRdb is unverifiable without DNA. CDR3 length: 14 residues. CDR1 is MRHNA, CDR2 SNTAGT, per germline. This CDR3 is CASSDRTEGDTQYF.

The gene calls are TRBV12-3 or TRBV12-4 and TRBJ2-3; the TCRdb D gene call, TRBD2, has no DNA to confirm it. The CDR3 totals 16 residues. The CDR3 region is CASSQTSGRVDDTQYF.

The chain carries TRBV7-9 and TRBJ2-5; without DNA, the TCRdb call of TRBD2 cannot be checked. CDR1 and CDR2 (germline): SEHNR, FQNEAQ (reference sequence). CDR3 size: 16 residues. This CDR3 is CASSLDPGSGGETQYF.

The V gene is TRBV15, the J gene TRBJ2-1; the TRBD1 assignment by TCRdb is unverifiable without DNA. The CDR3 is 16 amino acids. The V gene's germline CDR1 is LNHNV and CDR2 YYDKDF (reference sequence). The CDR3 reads CATRLRPGVGGNEQFF.

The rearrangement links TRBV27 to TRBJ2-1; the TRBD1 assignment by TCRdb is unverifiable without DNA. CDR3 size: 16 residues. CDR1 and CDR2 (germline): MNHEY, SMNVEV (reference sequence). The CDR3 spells CASSFVVGRGNNEQFF.